The TCR beta chain under discussion was sequenced for a study of post-analysis software for immune sequencing data. At the level of the study: Recorded disease courses covered relapsing-remitting, secondary progressive and progressive-relapsing multiple sclerosis. Some patients had no subtype annotation.

Study-level findings and limits: Multiple sclerosis was associated with a significant reduction in normalized Chao1 diversity relative to controls. Controls had lower frequencies than patients of five or six TRBV segments, which included TRBV5-6, TRBV5-1 and TRBV20-1.

Prepared TCR beta cDNA libraries contained unique molecular identifiers. cDNA molecules numbering roughly 500,000 came from about 0.94 to 9.7 million T cells. TCRdb processed the PCR reads anew with MiXCR; each CDR3 protein has one entry. The profile shows hundreds of thousands of distinct CDR3 sequences, around 44% of them singletons. Concerning this clonotype itself: The antigen is undetermined.

The CDR3 loop spans 16 amino acids. V was shortened by 2 bases and J by 0 bases, with 13 bases between the two germline ends. Germline-derived CDR1 and CDR2 are MNHEY and SVGAGI. Sequenced sample: blood. V gene TRBV6-5 combines with J gene TRBJ1-2; D call uncertain. The clonotype originates from a girl aged 5 to 17 with multiple sclerosis. CDR3 in amino acids: CASSYSQAWANYGYTF. The CDR3 DNA is TGTGCCAGCAGTTACAGTCAGGCCTGGGCTAACTATGGCTACACCTTC.